The rows below give T cell receptor beta chains drawn from one sample of a study of cytomegalovirus exposure and HLA in healthy donors. Clones were sequenced by immunoSEQ multiplex PCR, and TCRdb holds only the in-frame ones, with some missing. The sample includes 120,000 or so clones, 75% to 85% of them seen just once. The source material was PBMCs. These receptors all come from a woman aged 45-59 years in good health and CMV-seropositive. CDR3s leave out the opening cysteine and the closing phenylalanine or tryptophan. Each record gives: clone size, J gene, V gene, CDR3 protein. Clone size is shown for a subset of rows, as once, few, many or a class of expanded clone.

clone_size: NA; j_call: TRBJ2-1; v_call: TRBV4-1; cdr3_aa: ASSTRSGSSYNEQF
clone_size: NA; j_call: TRBJ2-7; v_call: TRBV10-3; cdr3_aa: AINSELTGDNEQY
clone_size: NA; j_call: TRBJ2-2; v_call: TRBV5-1; cdr3_aa: ASSPDLHADTGELF
clone_size: few; j_call: TRBJ2-1; v_call: TRBV7-2; cdr3_aa: ASSPASGYNEQF
clone_size: once; j_call: TRBJ2-2; v_call: TRBV9; cdr3_aa: ASSVEVNSANTGELF
clone_size: NA; j_call: TRBJ1-1; v_call: TRBV19; cdr3_aa: ASSIPRQGARYDTEAF
clone_size: NA; j_call: TRBJ2-1; v_call: TRBV2; cdr3_aa: ASLSTSGGI
clone_size: NA; j_call: TRBJ2-6; v_call: TRBV14; cdr3_aa: ASSQQFSGANVLT
clone_size: NA; j_call: TRBJ2-1; v_call: TRBV27; cdr3_aa: ASSLLAGSANEQF
clone_size: few; j_call: TRBJ2-6; v_call: TRBV6-1; cdr3_aa: ASREQGANVLT
clone_size: NA; j_call: TRBJ1-2; v_call: TRBV2; cdr3_aa: ASRRQGPYGYT
clone_size: NA; j_call: TRBJ2-4; v_call: TRBV5-1; cdr3_aa: ASSTSLTGAKNIQY
clone_size: NA; j_call: TRBJ1-2; v_call: TRBV27; cdr3_aa: ASGRVGVGGYT
clone_size: once; j_call: TRBJ2-7; v_call: TRBV6-5; cdr3_aa: ASSSTGHLFEQY
clone_size: NA; j_call: TRBJ2-7; v_call: TRBV4-2; cdr3_aa: ASRQDMGRAYEQY
clone_size: few; j_call: TRBJ1-1; v_call: TRBV4-2; cdr3_aa: ASSPSGKGGFLGNTEAF
clone_size: NA; j_call: TRBJ1-1; v_call: TRBV7-2; cdr3_aa: ASLPQGRWTEAF
clone_size: once; j_call: TRBJ1-2; v_call: TRBV5-6; cdr3_aa: ASSFLRETVGGYGYT
clone_size: few; j_call: TRBJ2-7; v_call: TRBV11-2; cdr3_aa: ASSPLARDRGRSYEQY
clone_size: NA; j_call: TRBJ2-1; v_call: TRBV7-9; cdr3_aa: ASSLLADNEQF